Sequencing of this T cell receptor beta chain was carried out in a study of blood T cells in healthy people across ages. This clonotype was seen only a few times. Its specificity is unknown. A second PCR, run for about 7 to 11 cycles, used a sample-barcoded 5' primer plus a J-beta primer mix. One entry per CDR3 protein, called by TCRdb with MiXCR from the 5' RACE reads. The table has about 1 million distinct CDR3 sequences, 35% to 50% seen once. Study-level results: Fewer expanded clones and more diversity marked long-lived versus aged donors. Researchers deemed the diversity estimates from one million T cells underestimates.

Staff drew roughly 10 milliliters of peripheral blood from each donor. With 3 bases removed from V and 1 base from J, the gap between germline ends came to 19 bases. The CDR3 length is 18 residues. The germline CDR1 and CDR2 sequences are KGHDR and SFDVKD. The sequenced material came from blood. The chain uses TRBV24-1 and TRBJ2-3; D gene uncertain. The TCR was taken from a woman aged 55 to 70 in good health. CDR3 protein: CATSDQPRGPGGTDTQYF. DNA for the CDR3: TGTGCCACCAGTGATCAACCCCGAGGCCCGGGTGGCACAGATACGCAGTATTTT.